The 7 T cell receptor beta chains listed next were all sequenced from one sample in a study of OX40 agonist ivuxolimab in advanced cancers. Using immunoSEQ multiplex PCR, the repertoire was profiled, and TCRdb retains in-frame clones only, with some absent. The sample records tens of thousands of clones, nearly 90% being singletons. The sequenced sample was CD4+ or CD8+ T cells sorted from blood, obtained in a trial of the OX40 agonist ivuxolimab. All receptors come from an adult with an advanced solid tumor such as melanoma, head and neck, liver or kidney cancer.

The chain carries TRBV6-5 and TRBJ2-1; tentative D call: TRBD2 (5 bases). Germline V lookup: CDR1 MNHEY, CDR2 SVGAGI. The V gene lost 9 bases and the J gene lost 3 bases, with 15 bases spanning the gap. CDR3 size: 14 residues. DNA for the CDR3: TGTGCCAGTTCTCTAGCCCACTACTACAATGAGCAGTTCTTC. It encodes CASSLAHYYNEQFF.

The V and J genes are TRBV14 and TRBJ2-3; no clear D gene. V shed 1 base and J shed 0 bases, with 8 bases lying between them. Germline assignment: CDR1 SGHDN and CDR2 FVKESK. The CDR3 runs to 15 residues. CDR3 sequence: CASSQGATSTDTQYF. CDR3 nucleotides: TGTGCCAGCAGCCAAGGTGCTACTAGCACAGATACGCAGTATTTT.

CDR3 residues: CASSLTPGLVNEQFF. The CDR3 nucleotides are TGTGCCAGCAGTTTAACCCCCGGACTAGTTAATGAGCAGTTCTTC. The genes are TRBV27 and TRBJ2-1, with 7 bases lining up with TRBD2. CDR1 and CDR2 from the germline V gene are MNHEY and SMNVEV (reference sequence). This CDR3 is 15 amino acids long. Trimming removed 2 bases from V and 7 bases from J; junction bases left unmatched: 8.

The chain recombines TRBV6-6 with TRBJ2-7, with D possibly being TRBD1 or TRBD2 (5 bases each). CDR1 is MNHNY, CDR2 SVGAGI, per germline (reference sequence). This CDR3 has 15 amino acids. Trimming left V 11 bases short and J 2 bases short, with 22 bases between. In DNA, the CDR3 is TGTGCCCGATCTAACCGGGACCCTGGGCCCTACGAGCAGTACTTC. This encodes CARSNRDPGPYEQYF.

This chain links TRBV5-4 with TRBJ1-6, with D tentatively TRBD1 (5 bases). The CDR3 runs 12 residues. V was trimmed by 1 base and J by 10 bases, leaving 6 bases between them. CDR1 and CDR2 (germline): SGHNT, YYREEE (reference sequence). The CDR3 spells CASSLWGSPLHF. CDR3 nucleotides: TGTGCCAGCAGCTTGTGGGGCTCACCCCTCCACTTT.

In DNA, the CDR3 is TGTGCCAGCAGCTTGGTAAACTCCTACGAGCAGTACTTC. Amino acids: CASSLVNSYEQYF. The V and J genes are TRBV7-9 and TRBJ2-7; D ambiguous. The V end was cut by 3 bases, the J end by 0 bases, with 6 bases between. Per germline, CDR1 SEHNR and CDR2 FQNEAQ (reference sequence). The CDR3 runs 13 residues.

This chain joins TRBV6-5 and TRBJ2-7; D gene ambiguous. There are 14 residues in the CDR3. CDR1 is MNHEY, CDR2 SVGAGI, per germline. Trimming removed 2 bases from V and 5 bases from J, with 13 bases in between. This CDR3 reads CASSYVGPQDEQYF. CDR3 in DNA: TGTGCCAGCAGTTACGTCGGACCCCAGGACGAGCAGTACTTC.